This record concerns one T cell receptor (beta chain) sequence. Its specificity is not known. The sample is drawn from a study of T cells in Graves' hyperthyroidism and ophthalmopathy. It was considered stable Graves' hyperthyroidism when ophthalmopathy did not progress within 18 months. Together with thyroid ultrasound, orbital computed tomography, serum thyroxine and TRAb, clinical symptoms were used for diagnoses. It was RNA transcripts that yielded the amplified TCR beta CDR3 regions. HTBI primers drove first-round RT-PCR of the TCR CDR3. Via MiXCR, TCRdb re-called the multiplex PCR reads, giving one row per CDR3 protein. The sample comprises fewer than 750,000 distinct CDR3 sequences, just over 45% of which are singletons, and around 7.7% rests with the top ten. From germline, CDR1 is KGHSH and CDR2 LQKENI. The CDR3 has 17 amino acids. V was clipped by 0 bases and J by 1 base, with 15 bases between them.

Study-level results: Among clonotypes expanded in thyroid above 0.001, most were also found in blood. Prediction of ophthalmopathy progression came a median approximately 6 months pre-onset.

The chain links TRBV18 to TRBJ1-1; D is possibly TRBD1 (5 bases). The TCR sequence derives from a woman younger than 30 with Graves' hyperthyroidism. What was sequenced was peripheral blood or thyroid tissue (not recorded which). CDR3 in DNA: TGTGCCAGCTCACCACCAGGGACTGTTGGGAAGAACACTGAAGCTTTCTTT. This codes for CASSPPGTVGKNTEAFF.